This T cell receptor beta chain was documented in a study of beta chain features in type 1 diabetes. The overall study: Analysis included about 110 million sorted cells drawn from all samples. Points from the study as a whole: For Type 1 diabetes patients, all four CD4+ subsets carried TCRB CDR3s that were moderately but significantly shorter. For patients, the naive, central memory and Treg TCRB repertoires appeared more alike than for healthy donors. There were fewer insertions and more deletions at the VDJ junctions of type 1 diabetes patients.

Expressed TCRB transcripts got sequenced, as all isolated RNA was reverse transcribed. Some clones are missing from TCRdb's copy, which holds only in-frame ones; the method was immunoSEQ multiplex PCR. The sample includes under 300,000 clones, approximately 24% of them seen just once. The junction had 10 bases not matched to a gene; V was cut back by 1 base and J by 3 bases. This CDR3 is built from 16 residues. From germline, CDR1 is GTSNPN and CDR2 SVGIG (reference sequence). Remarks on this clone: The antigen is undetermined.

The chain recombines TRBV30 with TRBJ2-3; 7 bases fit TRBD2. The sequence was collected from a woman in her twenties or thirties with type 1 diabetes. Sequenced sample: naive CD4+ T cells from blood. The CDR3 loop reads CAWSAHPGGGTDTQYF. DNA of the CDR3: TGTGCCTGGAGTGCCCATCCGGGAGGTGGGACAGATACGCAGTATTTT.